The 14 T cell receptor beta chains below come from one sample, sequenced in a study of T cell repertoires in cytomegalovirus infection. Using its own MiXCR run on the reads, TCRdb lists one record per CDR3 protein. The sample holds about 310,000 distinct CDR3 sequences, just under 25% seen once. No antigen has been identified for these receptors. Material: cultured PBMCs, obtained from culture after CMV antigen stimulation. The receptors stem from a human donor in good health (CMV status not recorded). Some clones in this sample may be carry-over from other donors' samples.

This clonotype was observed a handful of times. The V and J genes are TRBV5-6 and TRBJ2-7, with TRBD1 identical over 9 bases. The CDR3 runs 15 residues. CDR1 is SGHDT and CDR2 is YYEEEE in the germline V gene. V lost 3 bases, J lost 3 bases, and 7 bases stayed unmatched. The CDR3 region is CASSSDRGGIYEQYF. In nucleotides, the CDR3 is TGTGCCAGCAGCTCGGACAGGGGAGGAATCTACGAGCAGTACTTC.

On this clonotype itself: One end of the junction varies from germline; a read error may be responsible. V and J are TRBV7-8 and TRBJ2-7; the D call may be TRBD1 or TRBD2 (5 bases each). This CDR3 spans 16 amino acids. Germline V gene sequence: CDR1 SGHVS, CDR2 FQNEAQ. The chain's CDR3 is CAGSLARAGSMYEQYF. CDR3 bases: TGTGCCGGCAGCTTAGCGCGGGCAGGGAGTATGTACGAGCAGTACTTC.

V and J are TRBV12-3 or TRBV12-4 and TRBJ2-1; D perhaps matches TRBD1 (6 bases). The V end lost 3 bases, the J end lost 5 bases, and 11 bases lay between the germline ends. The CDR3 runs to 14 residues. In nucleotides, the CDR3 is TGTGCCAGCAGTTTCTCCGGGACAAACAATGAGCAGTTCTTC. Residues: CASSFSGTNNEQFF.

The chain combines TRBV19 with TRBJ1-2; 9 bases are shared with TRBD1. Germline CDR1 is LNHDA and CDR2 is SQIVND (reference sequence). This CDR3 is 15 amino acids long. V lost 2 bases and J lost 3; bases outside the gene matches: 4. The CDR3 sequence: CASSITGGLDYGYTF. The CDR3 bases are TGTGCCAGTAGTATAACAGGGGGCTTGGACTATGGCTACACCTTC.

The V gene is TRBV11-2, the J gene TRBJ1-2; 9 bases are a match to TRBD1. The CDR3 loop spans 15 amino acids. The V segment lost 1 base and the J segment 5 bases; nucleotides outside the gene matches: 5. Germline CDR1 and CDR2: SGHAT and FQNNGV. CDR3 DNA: TGTGCCAGCAGCTTAGGGGGACAGGGCTGGTATGGCTACACCTTC. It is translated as CASSLGGQGWYGYTF.

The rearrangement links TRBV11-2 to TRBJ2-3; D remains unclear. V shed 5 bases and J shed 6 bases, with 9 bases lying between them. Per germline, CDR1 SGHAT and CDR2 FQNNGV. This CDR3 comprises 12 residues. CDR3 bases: TGTGCCAGCAGCCAAGGATCGGATACGCAGTATTTT. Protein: CASSQGSDTQYF.

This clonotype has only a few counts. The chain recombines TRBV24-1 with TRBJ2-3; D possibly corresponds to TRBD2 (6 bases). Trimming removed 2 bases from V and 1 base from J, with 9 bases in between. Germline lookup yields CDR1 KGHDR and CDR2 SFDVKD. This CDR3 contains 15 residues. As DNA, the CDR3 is TGTGCCACCAGTGATTCGACTAGACGCACAGATACGCAGTATTTT. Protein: CATSDSTRRTDTQYF.

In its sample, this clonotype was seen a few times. The CDR3 sequence is CASSPRTYSGNTIYF. CDR3 DNA: TGTGCCAGCAGCCCCCGGACCTACTCTGGAAACACCATATATTTT. The J gene is TRBJ1-3, the V gene TRBV7-2; D is unclear. There are 15 residues in the CDR3. Germline-derived CDR1 and CDR2 are SGHTA and FQGNSA. Deletions cut 5 bases from V and 0 bases from J, with 11 bases between.

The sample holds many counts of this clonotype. CDR3 coding DNA: TGTGCCAGTAGTCTTCGGAGGAACACTGAAGCTTTCTTT. Protein product: CASSLRRNTEAFF. This chain connects TRBV19 to TRBJ1-1; D is undetermined. Germline CDR1 is LNHDA and CDR2 is SQIVND (reference sequence). This CDR3 spans 13 amino acids. The V end was cut by 5 bases, the J end by 1 base, with 8 bases between.

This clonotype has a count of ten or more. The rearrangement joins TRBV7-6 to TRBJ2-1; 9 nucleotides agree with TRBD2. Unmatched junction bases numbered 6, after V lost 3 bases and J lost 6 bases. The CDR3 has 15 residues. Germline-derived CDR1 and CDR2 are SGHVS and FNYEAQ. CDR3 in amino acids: CASSFLTSGRNEQFF. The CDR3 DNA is TGTGCCAGCAGCTTTTTGACTAGCGGTCGCAATGAGCAGTTCTTC.

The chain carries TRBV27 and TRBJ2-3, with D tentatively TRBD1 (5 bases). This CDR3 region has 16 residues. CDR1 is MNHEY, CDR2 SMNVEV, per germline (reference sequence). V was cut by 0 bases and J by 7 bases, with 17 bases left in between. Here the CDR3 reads CASSLSSWEQANTQYF. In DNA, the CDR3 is TGTGCCAGCAGTTTATCGAGTTGGGAACAGGCAAATACGCAGTATTTT.

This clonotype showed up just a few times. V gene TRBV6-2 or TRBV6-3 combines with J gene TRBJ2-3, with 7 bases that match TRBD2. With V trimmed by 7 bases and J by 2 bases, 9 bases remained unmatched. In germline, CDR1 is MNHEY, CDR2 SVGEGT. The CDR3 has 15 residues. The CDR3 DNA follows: TGTGCCAGCAAATCGCGGGAGAAGAACACAGATACGCAGTATTTT. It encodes CASKSREKNTDTQYF.

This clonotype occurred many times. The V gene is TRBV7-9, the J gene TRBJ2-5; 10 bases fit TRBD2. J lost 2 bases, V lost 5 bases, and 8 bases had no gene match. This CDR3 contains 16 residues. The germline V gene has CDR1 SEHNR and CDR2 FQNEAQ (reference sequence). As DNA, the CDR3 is TGTGCCAGCAGCCCCGGACTAGCGGCATTTCAAGAGACCCAGTACTTC. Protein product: CASSPGLAAFQETQYF.

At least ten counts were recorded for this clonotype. The CDR3 nucleotides read TGTGCCAGCAGCTTAGAGACGGGGAGATTGAACACTGAAGCTTTCTTT. Encoded protein: CASSLETGRLNTEAFF. This chain connects TRBV7-2 to TRBJ1-1; the D is unclear. CDR1 is SGHTA, CDR2 FQGNSA, per germline. The CDR3 is 16 residues long. V lost 1 base and J lost 0, with 12 bases in between.